This TCR beta chain was recovered during a study of T cell changes during pregnancy in multiple sclerosis. The CDR3 has 15 residues. From germline, CDR1 is SNHLY and CDR2 FYNNEI. V dropped 6 bases and J dropped 4 bases, with 19 bases sitting between them. Repertoires were generated with immunoSEQ multiplex PCR, while TCRdb's copy carries only in-frame clones and drops some. The sample lists fewer than 80,000 clones, about 94% occurring once. The chain employs TRBV2 and TRBJ2-7; possibly TRBD1 for D (5 bases). The material was CD4+ T cells from peripheral blood mononuclear cells, obtained after pregnancy. The clonotype comes from a female donor with multiple sclerosis, enrolled in a pregnancy study. The CDR3 DNA follows: TGTGCCAGCAGCCCCCAATCAGGGTTACGGTACGAGCAGTACTTC. This gives the protein CASSPQSGLRYEQYF.